The sequence of this T cell receptor (beta chain) was determined in a study of T cell clonotyping in hematopoietic cell transplantation. TCRdb's copy holds only in-frame clones and misses some; the assay was immunoSEQ multiplex PCR. The sample includes roughly 44,000 clones, roughly 85% of them seen just once. Study-wide results and caveats: CD4 and CD8 repertoire contributions could not be separated without sorting. Broader posttransplant TCR repertoire diversity was predicted by graft donor and pretransplant recipient Inverse Simpson Index values. Few recipient clonotypes overlapped donors; over 95% were de novo at given depth.

About this clone itself: What it binds is unknown.

The V end lost 7 bases, the J end lost 7 bases, and 11 bases lay between the germline ends. This CDR3 comprises 12 residues. The germline CDR1 and CDR2 sequences are WNHNN and SYGVQD (reference sequence). Time point defined: recipient sample about 28 days before transplant, after cytoreduction. Samples: about 28 days before transplant, then days 30, 100 and 180 after. V and J are TRBV10-1 and TRBJ2-4, with unresolved D. This TCR derives from a man in his 60s with acute myeloid leukemia. Some clones in this sample may be carry-over from other donors' samples. This specimen was peripheral blood mononuclear cells, taken before stem cell transplant. The CDR3 protein is CASIRGLNIQYF. CDR3 bases: TGCGCCAGCATCCGTGGATTGAACATTCAGTACTTC.